This T cell receptor beta chain was identified in a study of PD-1 blockade in mismatch repair-deficient tumors. Between the trimmed V and J ends, which lost 0 bases and 9 bases, there was a span of 7 bases. The CDR3 sequence is 12 residues long. CDR1 and CDR2 (germline): SGHRS, YFSETQ. Time point of the sample: approximately 10-day in vitro stimulation with candidate mutation-associated neoantigen peptide 1. About this clone: Its antigen is not known.

TCRdb keeps only in-frame clones here, not all; method: immunoSEQ multiplex PCR. This table holds approximately 8,300 clones, less than 90% found once. V usage is TRBV5-1 and J usage is TRBJ2-1; D is uncertain. This clonotype was obtained from an adult with mismatch repair-deficient cancer. The sample in question was cells cultured in vitro, obtained from a patient treated with pembrolizumab. The CDR3 here is CASSLVDGEQFF. CDR3 DNA: TGCGCCAGCAGCTTGGTTGACGGTGAGCAGTTCTTC.